This T cell receptor beta chain was identified in a study of identifying expanded T cells in peripheral blood. General study points: About 1.2 clones differed between technical replicates, versus approximately 16 and 20 over time. Clone count variance between roughly 2-week samples rose with total template count.

CDR1 is SGHKS, CDR2 YYEKEE, per germline (reference sequence). The CDR3 sequence is 13 residues long. Trimming removed 4 bases from V and 2 bases from J, with 9 bases in between. Healthy donors had no documented immune events, such as infections, while sampled. This table comes from immunoSEQ multiplex PCR, and its TCRdb copy is limited to in-frame clones, with some not included. This table has under 150,000 clones, roughly 82% appearing once. In regard to this clone: Its antigen is not identified.

The gene calls are TRBV5-5 and TRBJ1-1; perhaps TRBD1 as D (6 bases). This TCR came from a person aged 18 to 69 in good health. Input material: blood. As DNA, the CDR3 is TGTGCCAGCAGCGGACAGTTCAACACTGAAGCTTTCTTT. This translates into CASSGQFNTEAFF.